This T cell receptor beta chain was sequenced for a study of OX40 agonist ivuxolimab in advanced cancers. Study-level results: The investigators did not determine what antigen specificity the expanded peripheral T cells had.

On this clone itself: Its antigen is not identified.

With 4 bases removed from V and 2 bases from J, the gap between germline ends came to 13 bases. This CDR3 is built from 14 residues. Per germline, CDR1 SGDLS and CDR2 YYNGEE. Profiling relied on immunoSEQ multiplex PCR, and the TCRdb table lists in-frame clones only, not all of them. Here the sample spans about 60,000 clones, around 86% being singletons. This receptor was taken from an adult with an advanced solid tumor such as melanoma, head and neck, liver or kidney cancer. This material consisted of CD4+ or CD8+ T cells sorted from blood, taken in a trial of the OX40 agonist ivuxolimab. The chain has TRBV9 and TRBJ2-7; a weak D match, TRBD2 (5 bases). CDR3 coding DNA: TGTGCCAGCAGCCCCCGGGAAGGGACCTACGAGCAGTACTTC. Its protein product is CASSPREGTYEQYF.